A single sample gave rise to the 28 T cell receptor beta chains below, sequenced in a study of cytomegalovirus exposure and HLA in healthy donors. The PCR made use of 60 Vbeta and 13 Jbeta primers. Measured with immunoSEQ multiplex PCR; TCRdb has only the in-frame clones, and not every one. Among approximately 160,000 clones listed, approximately 84% were seen once. The sample consisted of PBMCs. Every receptor here comes from a woman aged 45-65 years in good health and CMV-seropositive.

This clone was detected only a few times. The chain joins TRBV4-2 to TRBJ2-7; D gene uncertain. Germline values: CDR1 LGHNA, CDR2 YNFKEQ. The CDR3 has 16 residues. The V end was cut by 2 bases, the J end by 0 bases, with 14 bases between. The CDR3: CASSQLVAESSYEQYF. In DNA form, the CDR3 reads TGTGCCAGCAGCCAATTGGTGGCGGAAAGCTCCTACGAGCAGTACTTC.

The chain combines TRBV2 with TRBJ1-3; D may be TRBD1 (6 bases). V lost 9 bases and J lost 0, with 15 bases in between. Germline V lookup: CDR1 SNHLY, CDR2 FYNNEI. This CDR3 region has 15 residues. CDR3 amino acids: CASSPQGPSGNTIYF. The CDR3 DNA is TGTGCCAGTAGTCCACAGGGACCCTCTGGAAACACCATATATTTT.

The J gene is TRBJ1-5, the V gene TRBV7-8, with D uncertain. The CDR3 runs 16 residues. V lost 0 bases, J lost 0 bases, and 9 bases lay in between. CDR1 and CDR2 from the germline V gene are SGHVS and FQNEAQ. The CDR3 loop reads CASSLASGYSNQPQHF. The CDR3 region has the DNA TGTGCCAGCAGCTTAGCGTCCGGTTATAGCAATCAGCCCCAGCATTTT. Full variable domain (remainder filled in from reference TRBV7-8 and TRBJ1-5): GAGVSQSPRYKVAKRGQDVALRCDPISGHVSLFWYQQALGQGPEFLTYFQNEAQLDKSGLPSDRFFAERPEGSVSTLKIQRTQQEDSAVYLCASSLASGYSNQPQHFGDGTRLSIL.

Here the CDR3 DNA reads TGTGCCAGCTCTACGTGGGACAGCTTCCCTGAGACCCAGTACTTC. Amino acids: CASSTWDSFPETQYF. V gene TRBV5-6 combines with J gene TRBJ2-5, with 7 positions matching TRBD1. Trimming at V came to 7 bases and at J to 5 bases, leaving 14 bases not matched to a gene. The CDR3 is 15 amino acids. CDR1 and CDR2 from the germline V gene are SGHDT and YYEEEE.

The genes are TRBV30 and TRBJ2-7; 7 bases are shared with TRBD1. CDR1 is GTSNPN and CDR2 is SVGIG in the germline V gene (reference sequence). Germline trimming cut 0 bases from V and 6 bases from J; bases unmatched to any gene: 5. This CDR3 region has 13 residues. The CDR3, as DNA: TGTGCCTGGAGTGTACGACCAGGGGGCGAGCAGTACTTC. Amino acid sequence: CAWSVRPGGEQYF.

The rearrangement uses TRBV7-2 and TRBJ1-1, with TRBD1 as a possible D gene (5 bases). Germline CDR1 reads SGHTA; CDR2 reads FQGNSA. The V and J ends lost 1 base and 7 bases respectively, with 7 bases between them. This CDR3 is built from 12 residues. The chain's CDR3 is CASSLETVEAFF. Here the CDR3 DNA reads TGTGCCAGCAGCTTAGAGACAGTTGAAGCTTTCTTT.

The chain has TRBV11-3 and TRBJ2-1, with D possibly being TRBD2 (5 bases). Germline V gives CDR1 SGHNT, CDR2 YENEEA. V was pared by 4 bases and J by 10 bases, with 11 bases between. This CDR3 comprises 12 residues. CDR3 amino acids: CASSSARGEQFF. The CDR3 DNA is TGTGCCAGCAGCTCCGCGCGAGGGGAGCAGTTCTTC.

V gene TRBV7-8 combines with J gene TRBJ2-3; possible D gene TRBD2, 5 bases. The V gene's germline CDR1 is SGHVS and CDR2 FQNEAQ. CDR3 length: 17 residues. Trimming cost V 2 bases and J 7 bases, with 22 bases left between them. The CDR3 coding sequence is TGTGCCAGCAGCTTATTTGCGGCCGGGAAGGGATTGAATACGCAGTATTTT. Translated: CASSLFAAGKGLNTQYF.

This chain links TRBV2 with TRBJ2-1, with 9 bases lining up with TRBD2. The CDR3 contains 15 residues. CDR1 and CDR2 (germline): SNHLY, FYNNEI. J gave up 7 bases and V 2 bases, and 6 bases lay outside the gene matches. The CDR3 sequence is CASSERAGGWNEQFF. CDR3 DNA sequence: TGTGCCAGCAGTGAAAGGGCGGGGGGGTGGAATGAGCAGTTCTTC.

The chain employs TRBV10-3 and TRBJ2-7; 8 bases agree with TRBD1. V shed 11 bases, J shed 6 bases, and the junction held 12 bases outside the gene matches. The CDR3 is made up of 13 amino acids. Germline V gene sequence: CDR1 ENHRY, CDR2 SYGVKD. The CDR3 DNA sequence: TGTGCCGCGTCCGACCCACAGGGGGTCGAGCAGTACTTC. This translates into CAASDPQGVEQYF.

This clone appeared a few times. The CDR3 sequence: CATSTGLNTEAFF. The CDR3 region has the DNA TGTGCCACCAGCACTGGGCTGAACACTGAAGCTTTCTTT. This chain links TRBV15 with TRBJ1-1; D not resolved. V was clipped by 4 bases and J by 0 bases, with 6 bases between them. The CDR3 runs to 13 residues. From germline, CDR1 is LNHNV and CDR2 YYDKDF (reference sequence).

The chain joins TRBV29-1 to TRBJ2-3; 14 bases fit TRBD2. J gave up 3 bases and V 7 bases, and 6 bases lay outside the gene matches. CDR1 is SQVTM and CDR2 is ANQGSEA in the germline V gene. CDR3 length equals 15 residues. The CDR3 nucleotides read TGCAGCGCGGGGGGGACTAGCGGGGGAACAGATACGCAGTATTTT. Protein: CSAGGTSGGTDTQYF.

The chain carries TRBV5-1 and TRBJ2-5; 9 bases are a match to TRBD1. The J call may be mistaken, given a closer DNA end match to TRBJ2-7. Germline V gene lookup returns CDR1 SGHRS and CDR2 YFSETQ. This CDR3 is built from 17 residues. CDR3 protein: CASSRRTAGQGSYEQYF. The CDR3 DNA is TGCGCCAGCAGCAGACGCACCGCGGGACAGGGCTCCTACGAGCAGTACTTC.

J is TRBJ2-4 and V is TRBV2; 7 nucleotides agree with TRBD1. V lost 5 bases and J lost 0; bases outside the gene matches: 7. CDR3 length: 16 amino acids. Germline CDR1 is SNHLY and CDR2 is FYNNEI. CDR3 sequence reads: CASSQTGTSAKNIQYF. In nucleotides, the CDR3 is TGTGCCAGCAGTCAGACAGGGACGTCAGCCAAAAACATTCAGTACTTC.

This clone was observed a few times. This chain joins TRBV27 and TRBJ1-6; 9 bases fit TRBD1. Germline CDR1 reads MNHEY; CDR2 reads SMNVEV (reference sequence). The CDR3 covers 14 residues. With V trimmed by 2 bases and J by 10 bases, 3 bases remained unmatched. In nucleotides, the CDR3 is TGTGCCAGCAGTTTAGACAGGGGGATCTCACCCCTCCACTTT. This codes for CASSLDRGISPLHF.

This chain joins TRBV6-6 and TRBJ2-1; tentative D call: TRBD1 (5 bases). With 2 bases removed from V and 9 bases from J, the gap between germline ends came to 11 bases. Germline V CDR1 and CDR2: MNHNY, SVGAGI (reference sequence). The CDR3 spans 13 residues. CDR3 in amino acids: CASSYRGTGEQFF. DNA for the CDR3: TGTGCCAGCAGTTACAGGGGAACAGGTGAGCAGTTCTTC.

The V gene is TRBV4-3, the J gene TRBJ2-2, with 11 bases aligning to TRBD2. Per the germline V gene, CDR1 is LGHNA and CDR2 is YSLEER. The CDR3 contains 18 residues. V shed 1 base and J 3 bases; nucleotides not matched to a gene: 7. CDR3 in amino acids: CASSQARVAGGYTGELFF. The CDR3 bases are TGCGCCAGCAGCCAAGCCCGGGTAGCGGGGGGGTACACCGGGGAGCTGTTTTTT.

This chain links TRBV6-6 with TRBJ1-2; 7 bases fit TRBD1. V trimming: 5 bases; J trimming: 2 bases; junction bases outside the gene matches: 2. Germline-derived CDR1 and CDR2 are MNHNY and SVGAGI (reference sequence). The CDR3 is made up of 13 amino acids. The chain's CDR3 is CASSPQGNYGYTF. The CDR3 coding sequence is TGTGCCAGCAGTCCACAGGGGAACTATGGCTACACCTTC.

V and J are TRBV14 and TRBJ1-6; D is uncertain. Trimming cost V 4 bases and J 10 bases, with 14 bases left between them. The CDR3 length is 14 residues. Germline CDR1 reads SGHDN; CDR2 reads FVKESK. The CDR3 spells CASSPGGGESPLHF. In nucleotides, the CDR3 is TGTGCCAGCAGCCCAGGTGGCGGGGAGTCACCCCTCCACTTT.

The gene calls are TRBV19 and TRBJ1-3; D uncertain. V was shortened by 3 bases and J by 2 bases, with 11 bases between the two germline ends. The CDR3 spans 15 residues. Germline CDR1 reads LNHDA; CDR2 reads SQIVND (reference sequence). CDR3 amino acids: CASSIDVTPGNTIYF. The CDR3 DNA follows: TGTGCCAGTAGTATCGATGTGACACCTGGAAACACCATATATTTT.

This clone was detected only a few times. J is TRBJ2-1 and V is TRBV5-6; TRBD2 matches 8 bases. V trimming: 0 bases; J trimming: 4 bases; junction bases outside the gene matches: 6. Germline V gene lookup returns CDR1 SGHDT and CDR2 YYEEEE. This CDR3 has 16 residues. The CDR3 DNA is TGTGCCAGCAGCTTGGTGTATACTAGCGGTTACAATGAGCAGTTCTTC. Its translation: CASSLVYTSGYNEQFF.

This chain connects TRBV27 to TRBJ2-7, with 11 bases matching TRBD1. Looked up from germline, CDR1 is MNHEY and CDR2 is SMNVEV (reference sequence). This CDR3 has 15 amino acids. V was clipped by 6 bases and J by 3 bases; unmatched bases: 7. CDR3: CASSRGTGGHYEQYF. CDR3 in DNA: TGTGCCAGCAGCCGGGGGACAGGGGGACACTACGAGCAGTACTTC.

This rearrangement joins TRBV9 to TRBJ1-1; 10 bases align to TRBD1. The V gene's germline CDR1 is SGDLS and CDR2 YYNGEE. This CDR3 comprises 15 residues. With V trimmed by 3 bases and J by 4 bases, 6 bases remained unmatched. The CDR3 region has the DNA TGTGCCAGCAGCGCCGGGACAGGGGCGTTCACTGAAGCTTTCTTT. Translation: CASSAGTGAFTEAFF.

The V and J genes are TRBV6-5 and TRBJ1-1; the match to TRBD1 covers 11 bases. With V trimmed by 8 bases and J by 5 bases, 7 bases remained unmatched. The germline gives CDR1 MNHEY, CDR2 SVGAGI. The CDR3 contains 14 residues. The CDR3 sequence: CASLSGTGGTEAFF. Written as DNA, the CDR3 is TGTGCCAGCCTGTCCGGGACAGGGGGAACTGAAGCTTTCTTT.

This clone was counted a few times. The chain links TRBV5-4 to TRBJ2-6; D may be TRBD2 (5 bases). CDR1 is SGHNT and CDR2 is YYREEE in the germline V gene (reference sequence). Trimming stripped 0 bases from V and 0 bases from J, with 13 bases between. The CDR3 consists of 18 residues. In DNA, the CDR3 is TGTGCCAGCAGCTTGGGACACTTGGAGGCCTCTGGGGCCAACGTCCTGACTTTC. The encoded protein is CASSLGHLEASGANVLTF.

The CDR3 loop reads CASSLDRKEAFF. Here the CDR3 DNA reads TGTGCCAGCAGCTTGGACAGGAAAGAAGCTTTCTTT. V and J are TRBV5-5 and TRBJ1-1, with D tentatively TRBD1 (5 bases). CDR3 length equals 12 residues. V lost 0 bases, J lost 8 bases, and 8 bases lay in between. Germline CDR1 reads SGHKS; CDR2 reads YYEKEE (reference sequence).

This clone was recorded a few times. V and J are TRBV5-1 and TRBJ2-2; 11 nucleotides line up with TRBD2. Germline values: CDR1 SGHRS, CDR2 YFSETQ. The CDR3 totals 17 residues. The V gene end was trimmed by 4 bases and the J gene end by 4 bases; junction bases not matched to a gene: 9. Here the CDR3 reads CASSLTGLAGGTGELFF. The DNA for the CDR3 is TGCGCCAGCAGCCTAACGGGTCTAGCGGGAGGCACCGGGGAGCTGTTTTTT.

This chain connects TRBV5-4 to TRBJ2-3; D perhaps matches TRBD2 (5 bases). This CDR3 comprises 14 residues. Trimming left V 2 bases short and J 2 bases short, with 9 bases between. Germline-derived CDR1 and CDR2 are SGHNT and YYREEE (reference sequence). The CDR3 spells CASSFRDNTDTQYF. The CDR3 DNA reads as TGTGCCAGCAGCTTCCGGGATAACACAGATACGCAGTATTTT.